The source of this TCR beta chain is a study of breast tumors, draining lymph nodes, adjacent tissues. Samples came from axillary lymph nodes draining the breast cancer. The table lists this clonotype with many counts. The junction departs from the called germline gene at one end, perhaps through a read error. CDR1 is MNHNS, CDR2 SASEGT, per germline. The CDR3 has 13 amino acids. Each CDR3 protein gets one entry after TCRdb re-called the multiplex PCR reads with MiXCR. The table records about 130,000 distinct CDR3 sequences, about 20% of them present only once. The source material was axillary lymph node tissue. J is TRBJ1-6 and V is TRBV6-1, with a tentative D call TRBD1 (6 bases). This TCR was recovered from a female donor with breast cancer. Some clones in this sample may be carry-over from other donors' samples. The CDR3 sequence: CASSTRPEGTTSF. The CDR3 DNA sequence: TGTGCCAGCTCAACCAGACCGGAGGGGACAACCTCTTTC.